The rows below give T cell receptor beta chains drawn from one sample of a study of post-analysis software for immune sequencing data. TCRdb fed the PCR reads into MiXCR, producing one record per CDR3 protein. This repertoire shows approximately 690,000 distinct CDR3 sequences, more than 50% found once; its top ten account for 11%. Specimen: blood. These receptors were obtained from a girl aged 2-10 years with multiple sclerosis. Both conserved end residues are part of each CDR3. The D gene is left open where the match is weak. Size values are once, few and many counts, or a class for expanded clones, and some rows have none.

V gene	D gene	J gene	clone size	CDR3 DNA	CDR3 protein
TRBV20-1	NA	TRBJ2-1	NA	TGCAGTGCAGACTTACTTGGCCGCTCTGTCGATGAGCAGTTCTTC	CSADLLGRSVDEQFF
TRBV12-3/TRBV12-4	NA	TRBJ1-1	few	TGTGCCAGCAATGGGCGTCTAGGGAGGGCTTTCTTT	CASNGRLGRAFF
TRBV20-1	NA	TRBJ2-1	NA	TGCAGTGCCCCCCGAGGGAACAATGAGCAGTTCTTC	CSAPRGNNEQFF
TRBV2	NA	TRBJ2-1	NA	TGTGCCAGCAGTGAAGAAAGGCGAACCAATGAGCAGTTCTTC	CASSEERRTNEQFF
TRBV20-1	NA	TRBJ1-2	NA	TGCAGTGCTAGGGGGCGGACAGCTTATGGCTACACCTTC	CSARGRTAYGYTF
TRBV18	NA	TRBJ1-1	NA	TGTGCCAGCTCACCACTCGGGGGGGTGGCTGAAGCTTTCTTT	CASSPLGGVAEAFF
TRBV2	TRBD1	TRBJ2-4	few	TGTGCCAGTAGCCCGGGACAGGGGACAGACATTCAGTACTTC	CASSPGQGTDIQYF
TRBV12-3/TRBV12-4	TRBD1	TRBJ1-6	NA	TGTGCCAGTTGGAAGGGGGCAGGGGGATATAATTCACCCCTCCACTTT	CASWKGAGGYNSPLHF
TRBV7-8	NA	TRBJ1-5	NA	TGTGCCAGCAGCTTGGGCAAAGGCAATCAGCCCCAGCATTTT	CASSLGKGNQPQHF
TRBV29-1	NA	TRBJ1-2	few	TGCAGCGTTGGAGTTTCGGCAGGGGACGGCATTGGCTACACCTTC	CSVGVSAGDGIGYTF
TRBV11-2	TRBD1	TRBJ2-7	NA	TGTGCCAGCAGCTCCTACCTTACAGGGGACCCCTCCTACGAGCAGTACTTC	CASSSYLTGDPSYEQYF
TRBV11-2	NA	TRBJ1-1	NA	TGTGCCAGCAGCTTAGAGTATAAGAACACTGAAGCTTTCTTT	CASSLEYKNTEAFF
TRBV9	NA	TRBJ1-2	NA	TGTGCCAGCAGCGTAGGCCATCAGGAATATGGCTACACCTTC	CASSVGHQEYGYTF
TRBV20-1	TRBD1	TRBJ2-7	NA	TGCAGTGTACCTGGGACAGTGGCGTTAGGGGCGCTCTCCTACGAGCAGTACTTC	CSVPGTVALGALSYEQYF
TRBV4-1	NA	TRBJ2-7	NA	TGCGCCAGCAGCCAAGATCCAGCGGGCTACGAGCAGTACTTC	CASSQDPAGYEQYF
TRBV28	NA	TRBJ2-7	NA	TGTGCCAGCAGTCTCCACGGTCAGCCAGAGGCCCAGTACTTC	CASSLHGQPEAQYF
TRBV20-1	NA	TRBJ2-1	few	TGCAGTGCTAGAGATCTGGGTCAGCCCTACAATGAGCAGTTCTTC	CSARDLGQPYNEQFF
TRBV5-5	TRBD2	TRBJ2-2	NA	TGTGCCAGCAGCGGACTAGATATGGACACCGGGGAGTTGTTTTTT	CASSGLDMDTGELFF
TRBV10-3	TRBD2	TRBJ2-3	NA	TGTGCCATCCGGAGGGACGTGGGGGGGAGTAGCACAGATACGCAGTATTTT	CAIRRDVGGSSTDTQYF
TRBV7-9	NA	TRBJ2-1	few	TGTGCCAGCAGCTTAGAATTAAGGGGGATGGTGTTCTTC	CASSLELRGMVFF
TRBV5-1	NA	TRBJ2-5	NA	TGCGCCAGCAGCTTCCCTCTCTTCACTGGGGAGCAGTACTTC	CASSFPLFTGEQYF
TRBV10-3	TRBD2	TRBJ2-5	NA	TGTGCCATCGGGAGCAAGCGGGAGGGCCCGAAAGAGACCCAGTACTTC	CAIGSKREGPKETQYF
TRBV5-1	TRBD1	TRBJ2-1	NA	TGCGCCAGCAGCTTGGAGACAGGGATAGTCCAGTTCTTC	CASSLETGIVQFF
TRBV20-1	TRBD2	TRBJ2-5	few	TGCAGTGCGTCTAGCGGGCAAGAGACCCAGTACTTC	CSASSGQETQYF
TRBV12-3/TRBV12-4	TRBD1	TRBJ2-3	NA	TGTGCCAGCAGTCAACGGACAGGGGTGATCGCAGATACGCAGTATTTT	CASSQRTGVIADTQYF
TRBV4-3	NA	TRBJ1-2	NA	TGCGCCAGCAGCCAAGATTTCGGGGACGGCTACACCTTC	CASSQDFGDGYTF
TRBV20-1	TRBD2	TRBJ2-5	NA	TGCAGTGCTCTAGCGGTCCAAGAGACCCAGTACTTC	CSALAVQETQYF
TRBV10-2	NA	TRBJ1-3	NA	TGCGCCAGCAGAAAAAGTCCGGCCGCGAATAGGGACACCATATATTTT	CASRKSPAANRDTIYF
TRBV7-2	TRBD2	TRBJ2-1	NA	TGTGCCAGCAGCAGATCTTCTAGCGGCGAGGGTGAGCAGTTCTTC	CASSRSSSGEGEQFF
TRBV12-3/TRBV12-4	NA	TRBJ1-6	NA	TGTGCCAGCAAGAATTTCGACGGGGCCCTCCACTTT	CASKNFDGALHF
TRBV29-1	TRBD1	TRBJ2-3	NA	TGCAGCGTCGGGGACAGTGCAGGTATCGCTACGCAGTATTTT	CSVGDSAGIATQYF
TRBV7-2	TRBD1	TRBJ2-1	few	TGTGCCAGCAGCGCCGGCCAGGGGACAGGGGGTTTTGAGCAGTTCTTC	CASSAGQGTGGFEQFF
TRBV5-5	TRBD2	TRBJ2-5	few	TGTGCCAGCAGCTTGACCGGGAGGATGAATGGGCAAGAGACCCAGTACTTC	CASSLTGRMNGQETQYF
TRBV7-9	NA	TRBJ2-5	few	TGTGCCAGCAGCCCCCCTCTCTCCGATCAAGAGACCCAGTACTTC	CASSPPLSDQETQYF
TRBV7-2	NA	TRBJ2-5	few	TGTGCCAGCAGGCCTACAGGGTTTGGAGAGACCCAGTACTTC	CASRPTGFGETQYF
TRBV5-1	NA	TRBJ2-1	once	TGCGCCAGCAGCTTGCGACAGTCCAATGAGCAGTTCTTC	CASSLRQSNEQFF
TRBV11-2	NA	TRBJ2-1	NA	TGTGCCAGCAGCTTAGACCTCGACTCTAGTGAGCAGTTCTTC	CASSLDLDSSEQFF
TRBV7-9	NA	TRBJ2-1	NA	TGTGCCAGCAGCTTAGGCAAGCAGGGTGAGCAGTTCTTC	CASSLGKQGEQFF
TRBV7-2	NA	TRBJ2-3	NA	TGTGCCAGCAGCTTAGCGGGGGATGGGGGAGATACGCAGTATTTT	CASSLAGDGGDTQYF
TRBV4-1	NA	TRBJ2-7	once	TGCGCCAGCAGCCAAGACCCGCCTACACTGGTCTACGAGCAGTACTTC	CASSQDPPTLVYEQYF
TRBV5-1	NA	TRBJ2-5	few	TGCGCCAGCAGCTTGGGCTACGGGGAGACCCAGTACTTC	CASSLGYGETQYF
TRBV7-6	NA	TRBJ2-3	NA	TGTGCCAGCAGCTCCTCCAATACGCAGTATTTT	CASSSSNTQYF
TRBV29-1	TRBD1	TRBJ2-7	once	TGCAGCGTTGAAAACCGGGACAGGGTCTACGAGCAGTACTTC	CSVENRDRVYEQYF
TRBV5-1	NA	TRBJ1-1	NA	TGCGCCAGCAGGAGTAGGACCACTGAAGCTTTCTTT	CASRSRTTEAFF
TRBV7-2	NA	TRBJ2-1	NA	TGTGCCAGCAGCTTAGACCAACTGACACGGACCTACAATGAGCAGTTCTTC	CASSLDQLTRTYNEQFF
TRBV10-3	NA	TRBJ1-5	NA	TGTGCCATCAGTGGGTTAAATCAGCCCCAGCATTTT	CAISGLNQPQHF